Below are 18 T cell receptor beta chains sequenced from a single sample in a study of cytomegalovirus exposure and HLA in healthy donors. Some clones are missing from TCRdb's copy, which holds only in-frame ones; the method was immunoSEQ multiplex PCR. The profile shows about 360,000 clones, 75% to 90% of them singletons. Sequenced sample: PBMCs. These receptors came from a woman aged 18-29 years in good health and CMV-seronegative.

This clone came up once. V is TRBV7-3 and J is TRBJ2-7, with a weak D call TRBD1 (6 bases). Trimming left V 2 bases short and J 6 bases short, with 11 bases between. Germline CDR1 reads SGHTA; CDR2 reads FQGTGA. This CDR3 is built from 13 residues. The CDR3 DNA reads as TGTGCCAGCAGCTTATCTTCAGGGGCCGAGCAGTACTTC. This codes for CASSLSSGAEQYF.

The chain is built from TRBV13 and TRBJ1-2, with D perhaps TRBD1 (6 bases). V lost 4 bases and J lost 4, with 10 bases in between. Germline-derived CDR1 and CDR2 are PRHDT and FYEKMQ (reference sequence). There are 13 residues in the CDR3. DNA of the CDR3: TGTGCCAGCAGCTGGCCAGGGGTCTATGGCTACACCTTC. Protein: CASSWPGVYGYTF.

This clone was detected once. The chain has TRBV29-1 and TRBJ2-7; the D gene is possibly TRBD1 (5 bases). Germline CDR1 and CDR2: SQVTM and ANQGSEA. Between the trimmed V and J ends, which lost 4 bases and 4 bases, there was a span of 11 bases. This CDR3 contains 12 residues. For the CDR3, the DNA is TGCAGCGTTGGACAGACCTCTTACGAGCAGTACTTC. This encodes CSVGQTSYEQYF.

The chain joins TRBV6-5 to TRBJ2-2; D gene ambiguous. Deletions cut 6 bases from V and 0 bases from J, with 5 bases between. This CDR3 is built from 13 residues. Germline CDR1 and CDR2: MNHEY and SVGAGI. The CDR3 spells CASRGANTGELFF. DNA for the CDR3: TGTGCCAGCAGGGGCGCGAACACCGGGGAGCTGTTTTTT.

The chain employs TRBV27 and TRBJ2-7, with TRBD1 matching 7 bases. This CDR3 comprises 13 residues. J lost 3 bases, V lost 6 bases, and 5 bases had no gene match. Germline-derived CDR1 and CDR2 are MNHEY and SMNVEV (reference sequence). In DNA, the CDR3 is TGTGCCAGCAGGGGGGACAGTGACTACGAGCAGTACTTC. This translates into CASRGDSDYEQYF.

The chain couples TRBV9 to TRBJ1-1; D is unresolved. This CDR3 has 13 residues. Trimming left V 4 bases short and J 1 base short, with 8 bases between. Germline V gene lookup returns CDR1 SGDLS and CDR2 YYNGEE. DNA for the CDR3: TGTGCCAGCAGCCGAAGCGCGAACACTGAAGCTTTCTTT. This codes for CASSRSANTEAFF.

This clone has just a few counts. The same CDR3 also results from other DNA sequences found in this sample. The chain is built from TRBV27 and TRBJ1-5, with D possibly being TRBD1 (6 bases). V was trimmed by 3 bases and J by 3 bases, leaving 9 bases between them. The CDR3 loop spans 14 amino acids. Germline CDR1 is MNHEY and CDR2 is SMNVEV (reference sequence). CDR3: CASSLGANNQPQHF. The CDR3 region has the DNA TGTGCCAGCAGTTTGGGGGCCAACAATCAGCCCCAGCATTTT.

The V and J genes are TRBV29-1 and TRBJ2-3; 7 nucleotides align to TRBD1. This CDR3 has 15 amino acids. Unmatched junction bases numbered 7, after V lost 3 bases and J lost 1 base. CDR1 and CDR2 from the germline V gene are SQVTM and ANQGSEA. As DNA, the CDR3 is TGCAGCGTTGACGACAGGGTAGGGGGCACAGATACGCAGTATTTT. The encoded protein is CSVDDRVGGTDTQYF.

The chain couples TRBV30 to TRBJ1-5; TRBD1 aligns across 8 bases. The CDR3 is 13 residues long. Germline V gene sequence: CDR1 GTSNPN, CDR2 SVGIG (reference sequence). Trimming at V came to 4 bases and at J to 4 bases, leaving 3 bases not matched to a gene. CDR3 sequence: CAWNRDRNQPQHF. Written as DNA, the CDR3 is TGTGCCTGGAACCGGGACAGGAATCAGCCCCAGCATTTT. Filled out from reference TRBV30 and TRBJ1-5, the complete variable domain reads SQTIHQWPATLVQPVGSPLSLECTVEGTSNPNLYWYRQAAGRGLQLLFYSVGIGQISSEVPQNLSASRPQDRQFILSSKKLLLSDSGFYLCAWNRDRNQPQHFGDGTRLSIL.

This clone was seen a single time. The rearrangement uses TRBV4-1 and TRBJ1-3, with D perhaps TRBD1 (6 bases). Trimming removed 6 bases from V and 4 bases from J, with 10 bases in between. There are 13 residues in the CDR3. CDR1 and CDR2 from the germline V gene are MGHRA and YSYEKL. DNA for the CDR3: TGCGCCAGCAGTCCAGGGGAAGGAAACACCATATATTTT. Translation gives CASSPGEGNTIYF.

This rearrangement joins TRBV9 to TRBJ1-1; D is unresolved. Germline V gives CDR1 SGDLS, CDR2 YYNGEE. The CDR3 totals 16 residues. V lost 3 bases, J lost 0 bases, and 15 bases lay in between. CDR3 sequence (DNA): TGTGCCAGCAGCGAGTGGGGAGCAACAATGAACACTGAAGCTTTCTTT. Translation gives CASSEWGATMNTEAFF. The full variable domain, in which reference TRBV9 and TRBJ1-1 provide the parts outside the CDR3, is DSGVTQTPKHLITATGQRVTLRCSPRSGDLSVYWYQQSLDQGLQFLIQYYNGEERAKGNILERFSAQQFPDLHSELNLSSLELGDSALYFCASSEWGATMNTEAFFGQGTRLTVV.

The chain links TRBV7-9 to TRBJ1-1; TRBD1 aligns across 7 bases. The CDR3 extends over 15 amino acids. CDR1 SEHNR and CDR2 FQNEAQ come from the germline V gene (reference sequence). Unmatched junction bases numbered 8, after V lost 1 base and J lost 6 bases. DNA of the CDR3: TGTGCCAGCAGCTTAGTCGGAAGGGGGCTACCTGAAGCTTTCTTT. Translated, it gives CASSLVGRGLPEAFF.

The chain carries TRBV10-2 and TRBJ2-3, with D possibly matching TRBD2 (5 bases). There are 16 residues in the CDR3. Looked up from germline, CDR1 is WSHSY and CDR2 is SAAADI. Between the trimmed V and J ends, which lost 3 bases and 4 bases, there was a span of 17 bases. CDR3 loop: CASSDMGVRAADTQYF. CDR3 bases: TGCGCCAGCAGTGACATGGGAGTAAGGGCCGCAGATACGCAGTATTTT.

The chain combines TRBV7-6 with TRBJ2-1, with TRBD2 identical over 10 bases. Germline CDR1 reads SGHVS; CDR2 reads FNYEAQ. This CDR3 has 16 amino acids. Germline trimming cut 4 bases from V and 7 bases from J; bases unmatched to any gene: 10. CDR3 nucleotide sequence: TGTGCCAGCAGCTGGGGCCTAGCGGGAGTCGGGAATGAGCAGTTCTTC. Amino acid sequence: CASSWGLAGVGNEQFF.

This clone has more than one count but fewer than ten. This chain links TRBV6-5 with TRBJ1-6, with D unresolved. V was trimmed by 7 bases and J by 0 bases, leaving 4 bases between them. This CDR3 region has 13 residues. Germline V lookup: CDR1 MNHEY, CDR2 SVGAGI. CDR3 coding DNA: TGTGCCAGCACAGGCTCCTATAATTCACCCCTCCACTTT. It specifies CASTGSYNSPLHF.

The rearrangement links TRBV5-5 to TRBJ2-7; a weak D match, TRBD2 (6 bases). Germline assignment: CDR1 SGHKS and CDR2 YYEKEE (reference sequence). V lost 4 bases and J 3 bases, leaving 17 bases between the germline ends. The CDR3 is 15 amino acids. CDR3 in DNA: TGTGCCAGCAGCCTGTCGTGGGGAGGCCGCTACGAGCAGTACTTC. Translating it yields CASSLSWGGRYEQYF.

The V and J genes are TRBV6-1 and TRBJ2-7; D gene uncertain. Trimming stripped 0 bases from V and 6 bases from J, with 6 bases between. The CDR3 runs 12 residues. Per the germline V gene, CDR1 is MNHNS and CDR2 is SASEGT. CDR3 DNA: TGTGCCAGCAGTGAAGCGTTACTCGAGCAGTACTTC. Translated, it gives CASSEALLEQYF.

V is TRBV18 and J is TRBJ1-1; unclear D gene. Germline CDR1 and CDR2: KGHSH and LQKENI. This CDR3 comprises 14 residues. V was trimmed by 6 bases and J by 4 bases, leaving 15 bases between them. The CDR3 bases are TGTGCCAGCTCGCCCGATGTGGGGAGCACTGAAGCTTTCTTT. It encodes CASSPDVGSTEAFF.